The text below deals with one TCR beta chain. TCRdb reprocessed the 5' RACE reads, keeping one entry per CDR3 protein, no DNA. This sample's table reports approximately 160,000 distinct CDR3 sequences. This entry is derived from a study of monozygotic twins with inflammatory bowel disease. Germline V gene lookup returns CDR1 SGDLS and CDR2 YYNGEE. The CDR3 is 16 amino acids. The chain recombines TRBV9 with TRBJ2-3; the TCRdb D gene call, TRBD2, has no DNA to confirm it. Sequencing input: blood. This TCR derives from a human donor with ulcerative colitis or Crohn's disease, or a healthy co-twin of an affected twin (not recorded which). The chain's CDR3 is CASSVGTGVGPDTQYF.